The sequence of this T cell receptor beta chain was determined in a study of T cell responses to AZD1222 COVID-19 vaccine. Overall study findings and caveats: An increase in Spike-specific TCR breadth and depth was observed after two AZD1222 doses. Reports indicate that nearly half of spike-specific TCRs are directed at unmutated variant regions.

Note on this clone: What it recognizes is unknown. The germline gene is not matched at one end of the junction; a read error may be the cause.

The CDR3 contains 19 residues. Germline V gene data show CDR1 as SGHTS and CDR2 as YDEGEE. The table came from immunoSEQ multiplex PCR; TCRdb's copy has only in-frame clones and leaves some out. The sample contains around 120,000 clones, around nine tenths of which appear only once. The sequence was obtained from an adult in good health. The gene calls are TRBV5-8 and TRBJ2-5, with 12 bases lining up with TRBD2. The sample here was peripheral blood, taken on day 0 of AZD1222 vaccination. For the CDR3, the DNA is TGTGCCAGCAGCTTAAGGGTCCTAGCGGGGGGGCCATACCAAGAGGCCCAGTACTTC. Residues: CASSLRVLAGGPYQEAQYF.